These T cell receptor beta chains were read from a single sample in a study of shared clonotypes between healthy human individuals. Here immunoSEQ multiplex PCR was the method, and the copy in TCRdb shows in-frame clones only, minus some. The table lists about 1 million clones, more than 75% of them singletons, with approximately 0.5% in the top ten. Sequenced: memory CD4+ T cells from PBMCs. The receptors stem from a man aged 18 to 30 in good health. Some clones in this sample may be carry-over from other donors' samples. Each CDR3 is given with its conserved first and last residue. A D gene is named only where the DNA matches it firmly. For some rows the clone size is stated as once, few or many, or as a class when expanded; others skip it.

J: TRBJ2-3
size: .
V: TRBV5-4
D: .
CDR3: CASSFDVSTDTQYF
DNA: TGTGCCAGCAGCTTCGACGTTAGCACAGATACGCAGTATTTT

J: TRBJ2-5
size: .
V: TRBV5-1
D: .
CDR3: CASSRQETQYF
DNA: TGCGCCAGCAGCAGACAAGAGACCCAGTACTTC

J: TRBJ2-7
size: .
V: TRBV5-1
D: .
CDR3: CASSFTMGAYEQYF
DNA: TGCGCCAGCAGCTTTACCATGGGAGCCTACGAGCAGTACTTC

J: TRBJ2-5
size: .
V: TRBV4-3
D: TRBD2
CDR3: CASSQDIGGPGLATETQYF
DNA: TGCGCCAGCAGCCAAGACATTGGAGGCCCGGGACTAGCGACGGAGACCCAGTACTTC

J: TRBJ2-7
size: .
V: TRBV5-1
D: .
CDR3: CASSLVAGSSYEQYF
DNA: TGCGCCAGCAGCTTGGTGGCTGGAAGCTCCTACGAGCAGTACTTC

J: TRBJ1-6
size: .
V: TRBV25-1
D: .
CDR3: CASRFYGDSPLHF
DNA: TGTGCCAGCAGGTTTTATGGAGACTCACCCCTCCACTTT

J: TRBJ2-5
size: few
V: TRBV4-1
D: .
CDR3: CASSQPTKGQETQYF
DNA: TGCGCCAGCAGCCAGCCGACGAAGGGCCAAGAGACCCAGTACTTC

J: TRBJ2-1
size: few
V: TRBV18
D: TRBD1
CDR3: CASSRSPTGVGEQFF
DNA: TGTGCCAGCTCACGTTCCCCCACAGGGGTTGGTGAGCAGTTCTTC

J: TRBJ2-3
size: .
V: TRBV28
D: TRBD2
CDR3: CASTTLAGAFYF
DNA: TGTGCCAGCACCACACTAGCGGGAGCTTTTTATTTT

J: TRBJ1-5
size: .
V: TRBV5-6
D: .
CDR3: CASSLGGQRNQPQHF
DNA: TGTGCCAGCAGCTTGGGGGGTCAGCGTAATCAGCCCCAGCATTTT

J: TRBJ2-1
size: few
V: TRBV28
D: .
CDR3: CASSYGNNEQFF
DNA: TGTGCCAGCAGTTACGGAAATAATGAGCAGTTCTTC

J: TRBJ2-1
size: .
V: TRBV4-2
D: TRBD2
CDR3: CASSPNAAGAVNEQFF
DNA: TGTGCCAGCAGCCCCAATGCAGCGGGAGCTGTAAATGAGCAGTTCTTC

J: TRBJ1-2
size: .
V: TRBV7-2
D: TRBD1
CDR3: CASRNRDRGRPSYGYTF
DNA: TGTGCCAGCAGGAACCGGGACAGGGGGCGCCCCTCCTATGGCTACACCTTC

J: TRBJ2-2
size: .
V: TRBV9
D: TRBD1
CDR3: CASSVDSTGVDGELFF
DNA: TGTGCCAGCAGCGTAGATTCTACAGGGGTAGATGGGGAGCTGTTTTTT

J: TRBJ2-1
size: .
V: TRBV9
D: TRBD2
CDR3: CASTTGGTSGYNEQFF
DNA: TGTGCCAGCACCACCGGTGGGACTAGCGGTTACAATGAGCAGTTCTTC

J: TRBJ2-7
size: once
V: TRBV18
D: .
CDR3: CASSPEGSSYEQYF
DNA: TGTGCCAGCTCACCGGAAGGGAGCTCCTACGAGCAGTACTTC

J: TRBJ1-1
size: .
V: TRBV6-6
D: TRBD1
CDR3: CASSLDRGVTEAFF
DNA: TGTGCCAGCAGTTTGGACAGGGGTGTCACTGAAGCTTTCTTT

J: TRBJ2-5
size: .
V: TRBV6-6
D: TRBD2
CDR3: CATKRDLPQETQYF
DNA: TGTGCCACCAAGCGGGACTTACCCCAAGAGACCCAGTACTTC

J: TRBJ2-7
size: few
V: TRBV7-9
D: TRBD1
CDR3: CASSLEQGSSYEQYF
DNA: TGTGCCAGCAGCTTAGAACAGGGGAGCTCCTACGAGCAGTACTTC

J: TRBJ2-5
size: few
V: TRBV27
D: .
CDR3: CASSLVYTDKQETQYF
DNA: TGTGCCAGCAGTTTAGTCTACACGGACAAACAAGAGACCCAGTACTTC

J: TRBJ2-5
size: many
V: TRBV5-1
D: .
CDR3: CASSLGVHRFGETQYF
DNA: TGCGCCAGCAGCTTGGGAGTCCATCGGTTTGGAGAGACCCAGTACTTC

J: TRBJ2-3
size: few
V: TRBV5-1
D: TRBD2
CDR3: CASSLRAGDPTQYF
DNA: TGCGCCAGCAGCTTGCGTGCGGGAGACCCTACGCAGTATTTT

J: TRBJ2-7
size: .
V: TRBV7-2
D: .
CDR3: CASSRILYEQYF
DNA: TGTGCCAGCAGCCGTATCCTCTACGAGCAGTACTTC

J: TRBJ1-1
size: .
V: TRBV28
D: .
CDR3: CASSGHENTEAFF
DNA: TGTGCCAGCAGTGGGCACGAGAACACTGAAGCTTTCTTT

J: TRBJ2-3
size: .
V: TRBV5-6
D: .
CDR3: CASSFGNTDTQYF
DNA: TGTGCCAGCAGCTTTGGGAACACAGATACGCAGTATTTT

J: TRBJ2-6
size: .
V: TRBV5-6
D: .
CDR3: CASLTASSGANVLTF
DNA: TGTGCCAGCCTAACAGCGAGCTCTGGGGCCAACGTCCTGACTTTC

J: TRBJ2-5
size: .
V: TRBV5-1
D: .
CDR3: CASSLRASQETQYF
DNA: TGCGCCAGCAGCTTGCGGGCAAGTCAAGAGACCCAGTACTTC

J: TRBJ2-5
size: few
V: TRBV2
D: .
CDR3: CASSEGGKETQYF
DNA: TGTGCCAGCAGTGAAGGCGGGAAAGAGACCCAGTACTTC

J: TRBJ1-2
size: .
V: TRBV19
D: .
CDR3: CATRRTEPYGYTF
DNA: TGTGCCACCAGAAGGACTGAGCCTTATGGCTACACCTTC

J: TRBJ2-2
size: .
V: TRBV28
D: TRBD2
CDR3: CASSSGGSIGTGELFF
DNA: TGTGCCAGCAGTTCAGGCGGGAGTATTGGGACCGGGGAGCTGTTTTTT

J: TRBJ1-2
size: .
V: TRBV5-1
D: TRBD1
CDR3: CASSLGTGNYGYTF
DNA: TGCGCCAGCAGCTTGGGGACAGGGAACTATGGCTACACCTTC

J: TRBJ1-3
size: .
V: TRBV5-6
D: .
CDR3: CASSLTGTLVDGNTIYF
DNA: TGTGCCAGCAGCTTAACCGGGACACTGGTGGATGGAAACACCATATATTTT

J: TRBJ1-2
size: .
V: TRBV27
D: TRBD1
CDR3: CASSSFVFQRRDRGGGYTF
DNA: TGTGCCAGCAGTTCTTTTGTGTTTCAGCGGCGGGACAGGGGCGGTGGCTACACCTTC

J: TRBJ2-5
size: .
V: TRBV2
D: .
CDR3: CASPSGTNEETQYF
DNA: TGTGCCAGCCCCTCCGGGACAAACGAAGAGACCCAGTACTTC

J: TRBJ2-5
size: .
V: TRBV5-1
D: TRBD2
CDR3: CASSFGEGETQYF
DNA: TGCGCCAGCAGCTTCGGGGAGGGTGAGACCCAGTACTTC

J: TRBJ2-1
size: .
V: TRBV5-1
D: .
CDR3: CASSFSTDTDEQFF
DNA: TGCGCCAGCAGCTTTTCGACAGACACGGATGAGCAGTTCTTC

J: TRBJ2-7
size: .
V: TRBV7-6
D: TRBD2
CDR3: CASSPRRREGLSSYEQYF
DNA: TGTGCCAGCAGCCCCAGAAGGCGGGAGGGCTTAAGCTCCTACGAGCAGTACTTC

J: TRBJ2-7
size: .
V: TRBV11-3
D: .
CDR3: CASSSQGREQYF
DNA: TGTGCCAGCAGCTCCCAGGGCCGCGAGCAGTACTTC

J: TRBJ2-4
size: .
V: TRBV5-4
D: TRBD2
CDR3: CASSQLAGEGNIQYF
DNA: TGTGCCAGCAGCCAGCTAGCGGGAGAGGGAAACATTCAGTACTTC

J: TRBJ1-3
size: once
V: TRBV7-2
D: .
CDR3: CASSVQATSGNTIYF
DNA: TGTGCCAGCAGCGTACAGGCCACCTCTGGAAACACCATATATTTT

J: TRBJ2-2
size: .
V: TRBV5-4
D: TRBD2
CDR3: CASSPLGSGRIAGELFF
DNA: TGTGCCAGCAGCCCCCTTGGGAGCGGGAGAATAGCCGGGGAGCTGTTTTTT

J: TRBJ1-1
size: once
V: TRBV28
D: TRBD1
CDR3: CASSESTGGAIEAFF
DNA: TGTGCCAGCAGCGAATCGACAGGGGGCGCGATTGAAGCTTTCTTT

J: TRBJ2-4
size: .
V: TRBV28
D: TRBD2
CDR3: CASSRGGVAKNIQYF
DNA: TGTGCCAGCAGCCGTGGGGGGGTGGCCAAAAACATTCAGTACTTC

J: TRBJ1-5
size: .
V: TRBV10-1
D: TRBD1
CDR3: CARPNRGRQPQHF
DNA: TGCGCCAGGCCTAACAGGGGAAGGCAGCCCCAGCATTTT

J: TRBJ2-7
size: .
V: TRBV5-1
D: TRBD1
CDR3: CASSQTGSGYEQYF
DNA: TGCGCCAGCAGCCAGACAGGGTCGGGCTACGAGCAGTACTTC

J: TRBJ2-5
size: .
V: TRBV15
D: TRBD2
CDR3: CATRWAGVETQYF
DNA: TGTGCCACCCGATGGGCGGGAGTGGAGACCCAGTACTTC

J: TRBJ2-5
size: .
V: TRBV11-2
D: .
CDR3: CASSARSTETQYF
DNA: TGTGCCAGCAGCGCCCGGTCGACGGAGACCCAGTACTTC

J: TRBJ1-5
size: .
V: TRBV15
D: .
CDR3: CATSRSGGQPQHF
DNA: TGTGCCACCAGCCGTTCTGGGGGTCAGCCCCAGCATTTT

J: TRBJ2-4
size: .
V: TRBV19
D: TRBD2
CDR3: CASSRTSGLAKNIQYF
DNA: TGTGCCAGTAGTAGAACTAGCGGCCTAGCCAAAAACATTCAGTACTTC